Following are 3 T cell receptor beta chains from one sample sequenced in a study of T cell responses to AZD1222 COVID-19 vaccine. The data were produced by immunoSEQ multiplex PCR, yet TCRdb's version contains in-frame clones alone and is incomplete. The sample includes more than 150,000 clones, around 90% seen only once; the top ten take 26%. Sequencing was performed on peripheral blood, taken 28 days after the second AZD1222 dose. The receptors originated from an adult who received the AZD1222 COVID-19 vaccine.

The gene calls are TRBV28 and TRBJ2-7; D is undetermined. The germline V gene encodes CDR1 MDHEN and CDR2 SYDVKM. V was shortened by 6 bases and J by 3 bases, with 15 bases between the two germline ends. The CDR3 is 14 residues long. The CDR3 loop is CASSLTRAVYEQYF. The CDR3, as DNA: TGTGCCAGCAGCCTGACAAGGGCGGTCTACGAGCAGTACTTC.

This rearrangement joins TRBV29-1 to TRBJ2-7; 7 bases align to TRBD1. With V trimmed by 2 bases and J by 2 bases, 6 bases remained unmatched. The CDR3 runs 14 residues. The V gene's germline CDR1 is SQVTM and CDR2 ANQGSEA. The CDR3 coding sequence is TGCAGCGTTGAAAAGCAGGGACAGCCCTACGAGCAGTACTTC. Its protein is CSVEKQGQPYEQYF.

The J gene is TRBJ2-6, the V gene TRBV27; unclear D gene. Germline CDR1 MNHEY, CDR2 SMNVEV (reference sequence). The V end was cut by 5 bases, the J end by 0 bases, with 5 bases between. The CDR3 has 14 amino acids. CDR3 sequence reads: CASSPDSGANVLTF. Written as DNA, the CDR3 is TGTGCCAGCAGTCCAGACTCTGGGGCCAACGTCCTGACTTTC.